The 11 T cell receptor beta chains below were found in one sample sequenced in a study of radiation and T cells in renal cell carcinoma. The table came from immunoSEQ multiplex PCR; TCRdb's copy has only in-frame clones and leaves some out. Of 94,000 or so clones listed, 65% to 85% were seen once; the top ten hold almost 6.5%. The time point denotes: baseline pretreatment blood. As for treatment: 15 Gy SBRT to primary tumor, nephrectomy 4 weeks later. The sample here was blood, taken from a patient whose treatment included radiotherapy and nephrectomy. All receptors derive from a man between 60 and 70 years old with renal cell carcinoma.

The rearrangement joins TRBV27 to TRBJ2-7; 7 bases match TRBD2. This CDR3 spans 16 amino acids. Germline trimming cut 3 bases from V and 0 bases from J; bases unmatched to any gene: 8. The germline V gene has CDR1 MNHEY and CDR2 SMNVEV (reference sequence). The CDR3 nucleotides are TGTGCCAGCAGTTTCAGACTAGCATCCTACTCCTACGAGCAGTACTTC. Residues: CASSFRLASYSYEQYF.

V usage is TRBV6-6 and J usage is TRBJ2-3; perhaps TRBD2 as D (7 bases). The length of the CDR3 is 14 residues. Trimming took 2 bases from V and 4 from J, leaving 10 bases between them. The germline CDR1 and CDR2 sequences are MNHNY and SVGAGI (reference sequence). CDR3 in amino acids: CASSYEGGADTQYF. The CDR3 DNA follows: TGTGCCAGCAGTTACGAGGGGGGGGCAGATACGCAGTATTTT.

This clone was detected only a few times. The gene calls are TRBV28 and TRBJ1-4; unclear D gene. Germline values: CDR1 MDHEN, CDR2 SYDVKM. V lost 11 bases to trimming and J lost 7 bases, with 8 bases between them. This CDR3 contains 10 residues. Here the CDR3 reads CARRSEKLFF. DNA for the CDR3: TGTGCCCGAAGGTCTGAAAAACTGTTTTTT.

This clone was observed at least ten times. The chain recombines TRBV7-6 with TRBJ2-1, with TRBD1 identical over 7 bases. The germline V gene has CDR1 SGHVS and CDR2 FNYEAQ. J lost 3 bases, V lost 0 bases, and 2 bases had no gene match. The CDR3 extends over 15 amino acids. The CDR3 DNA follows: TGTGCCAGCAGCTTAGCGCGGACAGGCTACAATGAGCAGTTCTTC. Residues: CASSLARTGYNEQFF.

CDR3 nucleotides: TGCGCCAGCAGTGAGTCGATGGGAGATACGCAGTATTTT. This gives the protein CASSESMGDTQYF. The chain recombines TRBV10-1 with TRBJ2-3; D not resolved. The CDR3 sequence is 13 residues long. Looked up from germline, CDR1 is WNHNN and CDR2 is SYGVQD (reference sequence). V lost 0 bases, J lost 5 bases, and 6 bases lay in between.

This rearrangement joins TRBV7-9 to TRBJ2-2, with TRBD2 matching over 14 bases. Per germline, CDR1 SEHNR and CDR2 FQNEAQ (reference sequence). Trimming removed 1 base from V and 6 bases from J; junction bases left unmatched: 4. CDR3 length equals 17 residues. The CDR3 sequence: CASSLVGLAGEAGELFF. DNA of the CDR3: TGTGCCAGCAGCTTAGTGGGACTAGCGGGAGAGGCCGGGGAGCTGTTTTTT.

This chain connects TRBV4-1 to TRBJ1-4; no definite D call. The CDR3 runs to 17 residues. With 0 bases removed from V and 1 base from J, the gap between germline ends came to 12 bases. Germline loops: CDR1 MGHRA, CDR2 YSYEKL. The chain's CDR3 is CASSQDVRVRTNEKLFF. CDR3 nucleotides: TGCGCCAGCAGCCAAGATGTAAGGGTGAGAACTAATGAAAAACTGTTTTTT.

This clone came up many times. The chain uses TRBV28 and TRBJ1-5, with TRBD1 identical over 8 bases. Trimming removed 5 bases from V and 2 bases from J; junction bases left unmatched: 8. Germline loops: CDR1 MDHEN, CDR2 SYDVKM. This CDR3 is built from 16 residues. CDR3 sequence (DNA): TGTGCCAGCAGTAACGGACAGGGAATGGGCAATCAGCCCCAGCATTTT. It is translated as CASSNGQGMGNQPQHF.

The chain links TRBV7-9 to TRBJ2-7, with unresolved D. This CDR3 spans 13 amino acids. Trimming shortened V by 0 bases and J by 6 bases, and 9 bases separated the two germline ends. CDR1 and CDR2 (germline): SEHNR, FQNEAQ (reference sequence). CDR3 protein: CASSLAVFTEQYF. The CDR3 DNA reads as TGTGCCAGCAGCTTAGCTGTGTTTACCGAGCAGTACTTC.

CDR3 coding DNA: TGTGCCAGCAGCCAGGTCCGAGGGAATTACTACGAGCAGTACTTC. Translation: CASSQVRGNYYEQYF. The chain couples TRBV4-2 to TRBJ2-7, with D possibly TRBD2 on 5 matching bases. The CDR3 is 15 residues long. V was shortened by 3 bases and J by 3 bases, with 15 bases between the two germline ends. The germline V gene encodes CDR1 LGHNA and CDR2 YNFKEQ.

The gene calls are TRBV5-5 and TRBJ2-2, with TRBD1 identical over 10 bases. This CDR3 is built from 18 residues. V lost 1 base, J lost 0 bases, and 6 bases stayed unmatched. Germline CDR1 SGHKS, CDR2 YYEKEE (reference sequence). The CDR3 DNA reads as TGTGCCAGCAGCTTGAGGGAGACAGGGGGCACGAACACCGGGGAGCTGTTTTTT. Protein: CASSLRETGGTNTGELFF.